Listed below are T cell receptor beta chains from one sample, sequenced in a study of T cells after yellow fever vaccination. Each CDR3 protein is one row after TCRdb ran MiXCR on the 5' RACE reads. The table includes a few hundred thousand distinct CDR3 sequences, roughly 5.2% detected once. Sequences were derived from CD4+ T cells sorted from PBMCs, sampled on the day of the yellow fever booster vaccination. The source of these receptors is a man aged 18 to 29 who received the YFV17D yellow fever vaccine. CDR3s include the opening cysteine and the closing phenylalanine or tryptophan. The D gene is left open where the match is weak. Not every row has a clone size; where given, it reads once, few, many or a size class.

d_call clone_size j_call v_call cdr3_nt cdr3_aa
TRBD1 many TRBJ2-1 TRBV2 TGTGCCAGCAGTCGACAGGGCCCTTCCTACAATGAGCAGTTCTTC CASSRQGPSYNEQFF
- few TRBJ1-4 TRBV4-2 TGTGCCAGCAGCCAGGAGGCAACTAATGAAAAACTGTTTTTT CASSQEATNEKLFF
- few TRBJ2-7 TRBV11-2 TGTGCCAGCAGCTTAGACTGGGACTCTACCCACTCCTACGAGCAGTACTTC CASSLDWDSTHSYEQYF
- many TRBJ2-6 TRBV28 TGTGCCAGCAGTTTATCCATCTTCGAGGTCCTCGGGGCCAACGTCCTGACTTTC CASSLSIFEVLGANVLTF
- few TRBJ1-4 TRBV14 TGTGCCAGCAGCCAAGATAGGCGGGGCCCTCGGAAACTGTTTTTT CASSQDRRGPRKLFF
- few TRBJ1-1 TRBV5-6 TGTGCCAGCAGCTTGGTTCACGAGAGGACTGAAGCTTTCTTT CASSLVHERTEAFF
- many TRBJ1-6 TRBV5-1 TGCGCCAGCAGCTCTACAGGGACTCCTTATAATTCACCCCTCCACTTT CASSSTGTPYNSPLHF
TRBD2 - TRBJ2-3 TRBV4-2 TGTGCCAGCAGCCACGGGGGAGGACTAGCGGGGTCAGATACGCAGTATTTT CASSHGGGLAGSDTQYF
TRBD1 few TRBJ1-4 TRBV5-1 TGCGCCAGCAGCGACACCAGGGGGCCCACTAATGAAAAACTGTTTTTT CASSDTRGPTNEKLFF
- few TRBJ2-1 TRBV4-1 TGCGCCAGCAGCCAAGATAGAATCATCGGCTTTGGTCAGGGTCGAAATGAGCAGTTCTTC CASSQDRIIGFGQGRNEQFF
- - TRBJ1-3 TRBV12-3/TRBV12-4 TGTGCCAGCAGCTATGGATTTGGCACCATATATTTT CASSYGFGTIYF
- many TRBJ2-3 TRBV5-1 TGCGCCAGCAGCCCCTTGTCTGGTAGAGATACGCAGTATTTT CASSPLSGRDTQYF
- - TRBJ2-3 TRBV6-5 TGTGCCAGCAGTAACCGAGGGGGAGGGAGGGCAGATACGCAGTATTTT CASSNRGGGRADTQYF
- - TRBJ1-6 TRBV3-1 TGTGCCAGCAGCCTCCAGGGTGACATAAGGAATTCACCCCTCCACTTT CASSLQGDIRNSPLHF
- many TRBJ2-7 TRBV15 TGTGCCACCAGCAGAGATCTTGGGACTTCCTACGAGCAGTACTTC CATSRDLGTSYEQYF
- - TRBJ2-3 TRBV29-1 TGCAGCGTTGAAAAGACTGCCCTAGGCACAGATACGCAGTATTTT CSVEKTALGTDTQYF
TRBD1 few TRBJ1-1 TRBV11-2 TGTGCCAGCAGCCCAGACAGGGTAACTGAAGCTTTCTTT CASSPDRVTEAFF
TRBD2 many TRBJ2-5 TRBV5-1 TGCGCCAGCAGCTTGGATATAGCGGGGAAAGAGACCCAGTACTTC CASSLDIAGKETQYF
- many TRBJ1-2 TRBV4-3 TGCGCCAGCAGCCCCCAAAGTGGGGTCTCAGGCTATGGCTACACCTTC CASSPQSGVSGYGYTF
- - TRBJ1-5 TRBV30 TGTGCCTGGAGCATAAAAGGGAATCAGCCCCAGCATTTT CAWSIKGNQPQHF
- many TRBJ2-3 TRBV5-1 TGCGCCAGCAGCTTGAGCGGGACACTTGGGACAGATACGCAGTATTTT CASSLSGTLGTDTQYF
- - TRBJ2-2 TRBV6-2/TRBV6-3 TGTGCCAGCTTACAGCGGACAGCGAACACCGGGGAGCTGTTTTTT CASLQRTANTGELFF
- few TRBJ1-6 TRBV3-1 TGTGCCAGCAGCCAAAATCTCGGGGGTTCACCCCTCCACTTT CASSQNLGGSPLHF
TRBD2 many TRBJ2-1 TRBV7-9 TGTGCCAGCTCTCGGGGGGCCTACAATGAGCAGTTCTTC CASSRGAYNEQFF
TRBD2 many TRBJ2-7 TRBV5-1 TGCGCCAGCAGCTTGGACGGGGGGATCTACGAGCAGTACTTC CASSLDGGIYEQYF
- few TRBJ2-1 TRBV18 TGTGCCAGCTCACCTTTGAAGTTACCCTACAATGAGCAGTTCTTC CASSPLKLPYNEQFF
- - TRBJ1-1 TRBV2 TGTGCCAGCACCCTGAGTGAGAACACTGAAGCTTTCTTT CASTLSENTEAFF
- few TRBJ2-3 TRBV2 TGTGCCAGCAGTGAAAGGGCGGGGTTTAGCACAGATACGCAGTATTTT CASSERAGFSTDTQYF
- few TRBJ1-5 TRBV6-2/TRBV6-3 TGTGCCAGCAGTTACTCGATGAGTCAGCCCCAGCATTTT CASSYSMSQPQHF
- - TRBJ2-3 TRBV10-3 TGTGCCACCAAGGTTCGGGGTGTGAGCACAGATACGCAGTATTTT CATKVRGVSTDTQYF
- many TRBJ1-1 TRBV15 TGTGCCACCAGCAAGGGGGACACTGAAGCTTTCTTT CATSKGDTEAFF